The 10 T cell receptor beta chains below come from one sample, sequenced in a study of blood T cell repertoires in COVID-19. Assay: immunoSEQ multiplex PCR; the TCRdb copy retains only in-frame clones and omits some. The profile covers some 500,000 clones, with 70% to 90% appearing a single time and around 7.8% taken by the ten largest. The specimen was peripheral blood. The receptors shown here come from a woman between 45 and 65 years old with COVID-19, enrolled during active disease.

The chain is built from TRBV12-3 or TRBV12-4 and TRBJ1-2; D gene ambiguous. Trimming cost V 7 bases and J 7 bases, with 16 bases left between them. The CDR3 runs to 13 residues. The CDR3, as DNA: TGTGCCAGCACCTTCCCCGCCCGGTTTGGCTACACCTTC. Translating gives CASTFPARFGYTF.

The chain links TRBV2 to TRBJ1-3; D is undetermined. This CDR3 is 15 amino acids long. V shed 2 bases and J shed 0 bases, with 8 bases lying between them. CDR1 and CDR2 from the germline V gene are SNHLY and FYNNEI. In nucleotides, the CDR3 is TGTGCCAGCAGTGAATACCGGAGCTCTGGAAACACCATATATTTT. Amino acids: CASSEYRSSGNTIYF.

V is TRBV5-1 and J is TRBJ2-4; possible D gene TRBD2, 5 bases. The CDR3 loop spans 13 amino acids. Per germline, CDR1 SGHRS and CDR2 YFSETQ. The V gene lost 0 bases and the J gene lost 10 bases, with 11 bases spanning the gap. In DNA, the CDR3 is TGCGCCAGCAGCTTGGGACCAAGAGGGATTCAGTACTTC. This translates into CASSLGPRGIQYF.

The chain recombines TRBV20-1 with TRBJ2-1, with D perhaps matching TRBD1 (5 bases). Germline V CDR1 and CDR2: DFQATT, SNEGSKA (reference sequence). The length of the CDR3 is 11 residues. Trimming removed 2 bases at V and 15 bases at J, with 14 bases between. The CDR3 DNA follows: TGCAGTGCTAGAATGACAGCGAGTTCGTTCTTC. This gives the protein CSARMTASSFF.

The chain combines TRBV11-2 with TRBJ2-7; TRBD1 matches at 7 bases. V trimming: 6 bases; J trimming: 1 base; junction bases outside the gene matches: 9. This CDR3 is 15 amino acids long. Germline V gives CDR1 SGHAT, CDR2 FQNNGV. The CDR3: CASSQDRSYSYEQYF. CDR3 nucleotide sequence: TGTGCCAGCAGTCAGGACAGGAGTTATTCCTACGAGCAGTACTTC.

The CDR3 loop is CASSLPQGLRNGYTF. The CDR3 DNA is TGTGCCAGCAGCCTACCACAGGGGTTGAGGAATGGCTACACCTTC. The rearrangement links TRBV5-4 to TRBJ1-2; TRBD1 agrees at 7 bases. V shed 4 bases and J 6 bases; nucleotides not matched to a gene: 12. This CDR3 region has 15 residues. Germline-derived CDR1 and CDR2 are SGHNT and YYREEE (reference sequence).

This chain connects TRBV7-2 to TRBJ1-4, with D unclear. The length of the CDR3 is 15 residues. In germline, CDR1 is SGHTA, CDR2 FQGNSA. V was pared by 6 bases and J by 8 bases, with 19 bases between. The chain's CDR3 is CASRLGGPRGEKLFF. The CDR3 DNA reads TGTGCCAGCAGACTGGGAGGGCCCCGGGGAGAAAAACTGTTTTTT.

The chain employs TRBV9 and TRBJ1-2, with D possibly TRBD1 on 5 matching bases. Germline values: CDR1 SGDLS, CDR2 YYNGEE. This CDR3 has 15 residues. V was shortened by 0 bases and J by 4 bases, with 13 bases between the two germline ends. Here the CDR3 reads CASSVVGSGAYGYTF. CDR3 in DNA: TGTGCCAGCAGCGTAGTGGGAAGCGGGGCCTATGGCTACACCTTC. The variable domain in full, with the rest retrieved from reference TRBV9 and TRBJ1-2, is DSGVTQTPKHLITATGQRVTLRCSPRSGDLSVYWYQQSLDQGLQFLIQYYNGEERAKGNILERFSAQQFPDLHSELNLSSLELGDSALYFCASSVVGSGAYGYTFGSGTRLTVV.

The rearrangement joins TRBV3-1 (or the pseudogene TRBV3-2) to TRBJ1-1, with 8 bases matching TRBD1. The V gene's germline CDR1 is LGHDT and CDR2 YNNKEL (reference sequence). The CDR3 sequence is 12 residues long. The V gene end was trimmed by 4 bases and the J gene end by 11 bases; junction bases not matched to a gene: 6. CDR3 residues: CASSLQGAGAFF. The DNA of the CDR3 is TGTGCCAGCAGCCTGCAGGGGGCGGGCGCTTTCTTT.

The J gene is TRBJ1-3, the V gene TRBV2, with D perhaps TRBD1 (5 bases). CDR1 is SNHLY and CDR2 is FYNNEI in the germline V gene. Trimming removed 3 bases from V and 0 bases from J, with 12 bases in between. The CDR3 spans 16 residues. The chain's CDR3 is CASSEQRQYSGNTIYF. The CDR3 DNA reads TGTGCCAGCAGTGAGCAGCGACAGTACTCTGGAAACACCATATATTTT.